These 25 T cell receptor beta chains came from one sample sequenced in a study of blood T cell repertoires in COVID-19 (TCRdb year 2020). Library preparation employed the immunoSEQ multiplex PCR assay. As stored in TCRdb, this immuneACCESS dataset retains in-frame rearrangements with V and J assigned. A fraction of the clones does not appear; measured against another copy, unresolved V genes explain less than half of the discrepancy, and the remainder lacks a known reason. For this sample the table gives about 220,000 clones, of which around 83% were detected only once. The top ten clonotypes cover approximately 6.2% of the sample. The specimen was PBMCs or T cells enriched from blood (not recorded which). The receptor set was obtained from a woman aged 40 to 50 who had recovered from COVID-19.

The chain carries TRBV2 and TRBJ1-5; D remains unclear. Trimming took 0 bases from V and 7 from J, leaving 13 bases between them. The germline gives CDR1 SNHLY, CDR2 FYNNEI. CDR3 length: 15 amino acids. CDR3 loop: CASSEAKSGRQPQHF. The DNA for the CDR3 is TGTGCCAGCAGTGAAGCGAAAAGCGGAAGGCAGCCCCAGCATTTT.

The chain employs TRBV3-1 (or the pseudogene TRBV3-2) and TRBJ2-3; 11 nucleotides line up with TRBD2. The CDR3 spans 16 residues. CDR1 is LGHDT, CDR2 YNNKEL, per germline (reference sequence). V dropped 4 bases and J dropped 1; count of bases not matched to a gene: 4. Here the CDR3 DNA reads TGTGCCAGCAGCCCTACTAGCGGGAGTGGCACAGATACGCAGTATTTT. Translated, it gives CASSPTSGSGTDTQYF.

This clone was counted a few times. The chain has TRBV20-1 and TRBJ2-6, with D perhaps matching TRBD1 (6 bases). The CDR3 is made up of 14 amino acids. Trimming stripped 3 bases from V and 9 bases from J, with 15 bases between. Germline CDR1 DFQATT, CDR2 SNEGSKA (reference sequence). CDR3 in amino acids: CSASPPGDRNVLTF. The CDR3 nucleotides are TGCAGTGCTAGTCCTCCAGGGGACCGCAACGTCCTGACTTTC.

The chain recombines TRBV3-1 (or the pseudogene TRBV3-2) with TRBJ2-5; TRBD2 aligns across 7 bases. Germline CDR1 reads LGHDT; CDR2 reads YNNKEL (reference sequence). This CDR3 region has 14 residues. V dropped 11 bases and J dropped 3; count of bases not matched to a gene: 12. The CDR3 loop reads CAPGRAWAEETQYF. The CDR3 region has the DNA TGTGCCCCAGGGAGGGCTTGGGCAGAAGAGACCCAGTACTTC.

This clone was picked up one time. CDR3 DNA: TGTGCCAGCAGTCAAAACAGGGCCCTGGGTTCACCCCTCCACTTT. It is translated as CASSQNRALGSPLHF. The chain links TRBV28 to TRBJ1-6, with a possible D match to TRBD1 (6 bases). The germline V gene encodes CDR1 MDHEN and CDR2 SYDVKM. The V end lost 5 bases, the J end lost 9 bases, and 17 bases lay between the germline ends. This CDR3 comprises 15 residues.

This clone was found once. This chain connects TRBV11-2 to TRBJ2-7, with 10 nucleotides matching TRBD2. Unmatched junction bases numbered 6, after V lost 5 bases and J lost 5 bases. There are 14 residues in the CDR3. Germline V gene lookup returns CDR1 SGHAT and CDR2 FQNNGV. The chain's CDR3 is CASSTRLAGHEQYF. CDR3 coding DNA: TGTGCCAGCAGCACCCGACTAGCGGGCCACGAGCAGTACTTC.

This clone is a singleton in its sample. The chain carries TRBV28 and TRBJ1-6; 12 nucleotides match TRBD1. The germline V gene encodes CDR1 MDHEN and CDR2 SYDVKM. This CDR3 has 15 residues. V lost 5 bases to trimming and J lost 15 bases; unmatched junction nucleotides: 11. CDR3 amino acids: CASSPVGQGARNLHF. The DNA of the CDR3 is TGTGCCAGCAGTCCGGTGGGACAGGGGGCCCGCAACCTCCACTTT.

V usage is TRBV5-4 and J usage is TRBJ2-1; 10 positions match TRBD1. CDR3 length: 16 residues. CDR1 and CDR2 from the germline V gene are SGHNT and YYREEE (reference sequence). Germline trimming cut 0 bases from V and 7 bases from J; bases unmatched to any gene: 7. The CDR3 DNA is TGTGCCAGCAGCTTGGCCCTCGGGACAGGGGTGAATGAGCAGTTCTTC. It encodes CASSLALGTGVNEQFF.

The DNA for the CDR3 is TGTGCCAGCAGTCGGAGAGCGACCGGAGAGAAAACCGGGGAGCTGTTTTTT. Translation: CASSRRATGEKTGELFF. The V and J genes are TRBV11-3 and TRBJ2-2; D unclear. The CDR3 is 17 amino acids. Germline CDR1 is SGHNT and CDR2 is YENEEA. V was clipped by 6 bases and J by 5 bases, with 22 bases between them.

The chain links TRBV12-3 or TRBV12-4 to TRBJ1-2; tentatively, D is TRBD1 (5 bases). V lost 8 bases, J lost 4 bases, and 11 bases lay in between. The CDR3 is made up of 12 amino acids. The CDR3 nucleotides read TGTGCCAGCTCGGGGGTCTTCTATGGCTACACCTTC. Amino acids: CASSGVFYGYTF.

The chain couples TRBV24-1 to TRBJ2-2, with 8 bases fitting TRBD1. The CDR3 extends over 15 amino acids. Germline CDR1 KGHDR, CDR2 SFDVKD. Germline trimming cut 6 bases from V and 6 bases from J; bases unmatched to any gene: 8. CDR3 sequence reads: CATSKRQGAAGELFF. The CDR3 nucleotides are TGTGCCACCAGTAAAAGGCAGGGGGCGGCCGGGGAGCTGTTTTTT.

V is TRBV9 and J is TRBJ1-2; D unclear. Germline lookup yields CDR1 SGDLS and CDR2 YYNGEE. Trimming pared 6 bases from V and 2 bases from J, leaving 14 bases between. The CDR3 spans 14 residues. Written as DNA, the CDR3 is TGTGCCAGCATCAGAGGACTGACGAACTATGGCTACACCTTC. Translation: CASIRGLTNYGYTF.

The CDR3 reads CASSKSGSSYNEQFF. DNA for the CDR3: TGTGCCAGCAGTAAGAGCGGGAGCTCCTACAATGAGCAGTTCTTC. This chain links TRBV6-5 with TRBJ2-1, with 8 bases fitting TRBD2. With V trimmed by 5 bases and J by 0 bases, 3 bases remained unmatched. Germline CDR1 and CDR2: MNHEY and SVGAGI. The CDR3 runs to 15 residues.

In DNA form, the CDR3 reads TGTGCCAGCAGCGTGGATGGCGCAGGGCACACTGAAGCTTTCTTT. It encodes CASSVDGAGHTEAFF. The rearrangement uses TRBV7-6 and TRBJ1-1; weak D call: TRBD1 (5 bases). From germline, CDR1 is SGHVS and CDR2 FNYEAQ. This CDR3 has 15 amino acids. V was pared by 5 bases and J by 3 bases, with 16 bases between. The full variable domain, completed using reference TRBV7-6 and TRBJ1-1, is GAGVSQSPRYKVTKRGQDVALRCDPISGHVSLYWYRQALGQGPEFLTYFNYEAQQDKSGLPNDRFSAERPEGSISTLTIQRTEQRDSAMYRCASSVDGAGHTEAFFGQGTRLTVV.

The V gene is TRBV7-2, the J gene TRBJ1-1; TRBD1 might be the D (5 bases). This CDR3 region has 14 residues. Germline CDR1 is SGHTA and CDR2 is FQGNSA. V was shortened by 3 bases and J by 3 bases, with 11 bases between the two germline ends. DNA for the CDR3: TGTGCCAGCAGCTTGGGGGGGTGGGACACTGAAGCTTTCTTT. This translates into CASSLGGWDTEAFF.

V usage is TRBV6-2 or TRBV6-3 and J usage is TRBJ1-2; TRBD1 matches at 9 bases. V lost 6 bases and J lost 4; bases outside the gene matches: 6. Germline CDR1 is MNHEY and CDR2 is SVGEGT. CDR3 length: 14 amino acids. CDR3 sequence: CASSKTGGVYGYTF. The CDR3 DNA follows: TGTGCCAGCAGCAAAACAGGGGGCGTCTATGGCTACACCTTC.

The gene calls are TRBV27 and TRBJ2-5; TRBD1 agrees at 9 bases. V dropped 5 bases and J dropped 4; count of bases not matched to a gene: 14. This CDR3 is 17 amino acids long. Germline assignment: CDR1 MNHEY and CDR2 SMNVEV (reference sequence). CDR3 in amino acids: CASSPRRDRVFVETQYF. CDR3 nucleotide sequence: TGTGCCAGCAGTCCTCGCCGGGACAGGGTGTTCGTAGAGACCCAGTACTTC.

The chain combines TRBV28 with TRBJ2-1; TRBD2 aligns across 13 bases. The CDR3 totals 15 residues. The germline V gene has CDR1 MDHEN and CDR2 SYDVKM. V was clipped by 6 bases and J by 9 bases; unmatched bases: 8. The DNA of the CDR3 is TGTGCCAGCAGGAGTACTAGCGGGAGGGCTTCTGAGCAGTTCTTC. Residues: CASRSTSGRASEQFF.

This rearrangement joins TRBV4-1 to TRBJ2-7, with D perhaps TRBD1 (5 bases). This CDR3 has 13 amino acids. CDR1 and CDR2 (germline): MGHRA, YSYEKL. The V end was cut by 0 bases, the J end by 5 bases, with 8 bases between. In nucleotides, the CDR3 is TGCGCCAGCAGCCAAGACAGGGCCCACGAGCAGTACTTC. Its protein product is CASSQDRAHEQYF.

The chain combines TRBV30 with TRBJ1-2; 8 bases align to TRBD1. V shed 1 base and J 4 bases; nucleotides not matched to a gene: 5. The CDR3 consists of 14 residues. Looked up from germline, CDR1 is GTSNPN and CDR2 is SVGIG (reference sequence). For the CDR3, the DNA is TGTGCCTGGAGTGGGACAGGGAGTTCCTATGGCTACACCTTC. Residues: CAWSGTGSSYGYTF. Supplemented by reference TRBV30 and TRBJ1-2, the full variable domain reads SQTIHQWPATLVQPVGSPLSLECTVEGTSNPNLYWYRQAAGRGLQLLFYSVGIGQISSEVPQNLSASRPQDRQFILSSKKLLLSDSGFYLCAWSGTGSSYGYTFGSGTRLTVV.

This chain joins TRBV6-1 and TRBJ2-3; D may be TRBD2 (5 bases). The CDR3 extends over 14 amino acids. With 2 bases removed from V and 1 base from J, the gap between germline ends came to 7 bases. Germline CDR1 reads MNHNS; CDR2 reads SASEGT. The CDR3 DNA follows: TGTGCCAGCAGTGAAATGAGGGGCACAGATACGCAGTATTTT. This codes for CASSEMRGTDTQYF.

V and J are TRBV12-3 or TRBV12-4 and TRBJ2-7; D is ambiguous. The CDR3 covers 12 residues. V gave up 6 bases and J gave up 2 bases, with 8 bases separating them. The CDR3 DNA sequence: TGTGCCAGCAGCCCGTCCCCCTACGAGCAGTACTTC. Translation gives CASSPSPYEQYF.

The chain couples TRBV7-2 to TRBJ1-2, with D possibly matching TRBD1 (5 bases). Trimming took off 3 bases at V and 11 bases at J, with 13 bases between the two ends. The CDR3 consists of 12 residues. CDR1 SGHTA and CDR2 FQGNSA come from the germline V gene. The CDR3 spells CASSFGLGAYTF. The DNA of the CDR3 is TGTGCCAGCAGCTTTGGGCTAGGGGCGTACACCTTC.

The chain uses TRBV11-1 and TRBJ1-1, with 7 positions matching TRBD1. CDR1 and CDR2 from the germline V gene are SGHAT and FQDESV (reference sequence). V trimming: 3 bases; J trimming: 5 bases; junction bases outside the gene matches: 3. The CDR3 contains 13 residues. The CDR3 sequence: CASSLNRGTEAFF. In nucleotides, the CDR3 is TGTGCCAGCAGCTTGAACAGGGGTACTGAAGCTTTCTTT.

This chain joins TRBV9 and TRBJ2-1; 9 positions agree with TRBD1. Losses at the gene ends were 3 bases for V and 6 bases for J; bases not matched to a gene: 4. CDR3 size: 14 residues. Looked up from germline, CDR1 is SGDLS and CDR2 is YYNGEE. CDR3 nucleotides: TGTGCCAGCAGCGGGGACAGGGAAATCAATGAGCAGTTCTTC. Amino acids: CASSGDREINEQFF.